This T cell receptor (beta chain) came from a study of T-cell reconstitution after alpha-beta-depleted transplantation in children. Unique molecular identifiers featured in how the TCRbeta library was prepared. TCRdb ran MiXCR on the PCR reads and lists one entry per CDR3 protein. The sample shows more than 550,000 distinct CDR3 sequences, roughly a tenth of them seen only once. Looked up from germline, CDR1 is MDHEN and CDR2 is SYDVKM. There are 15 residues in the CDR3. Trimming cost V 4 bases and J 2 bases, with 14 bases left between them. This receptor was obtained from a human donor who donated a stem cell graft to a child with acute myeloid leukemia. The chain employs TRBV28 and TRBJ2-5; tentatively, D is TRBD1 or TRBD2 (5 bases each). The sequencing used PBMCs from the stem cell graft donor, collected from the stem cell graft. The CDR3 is CASSSPGRAQETQYF. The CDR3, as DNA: TGTGCCAGCAGTTCCCCGGGGCGGGCACAAGAGACCCAGTACTTC. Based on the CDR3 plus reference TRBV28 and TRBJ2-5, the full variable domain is DVKVTQSSRYLVKRTGEKVFLECVQDMDHENMFWYRQDPGLGLRLIYFSYDVKMKEKGDIPEGYSVSREKKERFSLILESASTNQTSMYLCASSSPGRAQETQYFGPGTRLLVL.